This T cell receptor (beta chain) was captured in a study of blood T cells in healthy people across ages. On this clonotype itself: Its antigen is not identified.

The CDR3 is made up of 16 amino acids. Looked up from germline, CDR1 is SGHDN and CDR2 is FVKESK. The V and J ends lost 5 bases and 4 bases, in that order; junction bases with no gene match: 13. Individuals who donated were healthy Caucasians from Russia aged about 6 to 90. Total RNA was isolated from each sample in quantities of at least 5 micrograms. Study findings and constraints: Both naive CD4+ cell counts and diversity were greater in long-lived donors than in aged donors.

A J-beta primer mix and a sample-barcoded 5' primer were used in a second PCR of roughly 7 to 12 cycles. The template-switch adaptor, which had 12 random nucleotides, put a tag on each cDNA molecule. TCRdb ran MiXCR on the 5' RACE reads and lists one entry per CDR3 protein. Found here are 1 million to 1.2 million distinct CDR3 sequences, 35% to 40% of them singletons; the top ten hold around 13%. The sequenced material came from blood. The sequence was obtained from a man aged 18-30 years in good health. The gene calls are TRBV14 and TRBJ1-2; 7 bases agree with TRBD1. This chain's CDR3 is CASSYPGTVPFYGYTF. CDR3 DNA: TGTGCCAGCAGCTACCCGGGGACAGTACCCTTCTATGGCTACACCTTC.